Listed below are T cell receptor beta chains from one sample, sequenced in a study of T cell changes during pregnancy in multiple sclerosis. Assay used: immunoSEQ multiplex PCR; TCRdb lists only in-frame clones, some missing. The sample has fewer than 60,000 clones; 91% are singletons. The sample consisted of peripheral blood, taken after pregnancy. These receptors came from a female donor in good health, enrolled as a control in a pregnancy study. Both conserved end residues are part of each CDR3.

CASSQLRGYEQYF,TRBJ2-7,TRBV23-1
CATSRDREGRTVSYEQYF,TRBJ2-7,TRBV15
CASSTLAGGRDTQYF,TRBJ2-3,TRBV6-5
CASSPPGRGEQYF,TRBJ2-7,TRBV18
CTSSQGRQVPPQPQHF,TRBJ1-5,TRBV1
CAIGRQGAIEQYF,TRBJ2-7,TRBV10-3
CASSFFSGRGTGELFF,TRBJ2-2,TRBV5-1
CASSLQGYSGNTIYF,TRBJ1-3,TRBV9
CASSFGQGDTRPGNTIYF,TRBJ1-3,TRBV5-5
CASSLGAGQYEQYF,TRBJ2-7,TRBV7-6
CASSQDPGQGASEAFF,TRBJ1-1,TRBV4-2
CASSLRAGNTNYGYTF,TRBJ1-2,TRBV27
CASSLGGPYNEQFF,TRBJ2-1,TRBV7-9
CSVEGAGGHEQYF,TRBJ2-7,TRBV29-1
CAGGTSGRIYEQYF,TRBJ2-7,TRBV6-1
CASSQDRRGQPQHF,TRBJ1-5,TRBV4-2
CASSFGQGYEQYF,TRBJ2-7,TRBV7-9
CASSLDSPKQETQYF,TRBJ2-5,TRBV5-1
CASSVYSSGASTDTQYF,TRBJ2-3,TRBV7-2
CASSSREYTEAFF,TRBJ1-1,TRBV7-8